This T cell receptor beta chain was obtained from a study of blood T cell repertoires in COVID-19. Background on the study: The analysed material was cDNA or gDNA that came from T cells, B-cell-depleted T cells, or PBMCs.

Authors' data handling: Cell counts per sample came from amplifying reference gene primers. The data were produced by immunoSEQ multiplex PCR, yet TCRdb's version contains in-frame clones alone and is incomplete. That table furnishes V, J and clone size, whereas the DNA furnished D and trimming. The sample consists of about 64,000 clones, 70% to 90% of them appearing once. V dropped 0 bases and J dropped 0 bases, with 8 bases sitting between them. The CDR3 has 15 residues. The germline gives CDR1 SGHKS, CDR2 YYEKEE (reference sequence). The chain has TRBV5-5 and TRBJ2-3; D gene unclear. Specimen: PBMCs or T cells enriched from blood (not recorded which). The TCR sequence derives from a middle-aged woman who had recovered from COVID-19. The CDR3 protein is CASSLEYGSTDTQYF. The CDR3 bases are TGTGCCAGCAGCTTGGAATACGGTAGCACAGATACGCAGTATTTT. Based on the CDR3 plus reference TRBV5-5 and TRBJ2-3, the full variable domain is DAGVTQSPTHLIKTRGQQVTLRCSPISGHKSVSWYQQVLGQGPQFIFQYYEKEERGRGNFPDRFSARQFPNYSSELNVNALLLGDSALYLCASSLEYGSTDTQYFGPGTRLTVL.